This note documents a single T cell receptor (beta chain) sequence. Original data processing: It was from reference gene primer amplification that nucleated cell counts were estimated. The data were produced by immunoSEQ multiplex PCR, yet TCRdb's version contains in-frame clones alone and is incomplete. That table gives V, J and clone size, and the DNA gave D and trimming. In the table there are 130,000 to 150,000 clones, roughly three quarters of which are singletons. The CDR3 runs 14 residues. The V gene end was trimmed by 4 bases and the J gene end by 12 bases; junction bases not matched to a gene: 13. The germline gives CDR1 SGHDT, CDR2 YYEEEE. This sample stems from a study of blood T cell repertoires in COVID-19.

The chain uses TRBV5-6 and TRBJ1-2; TRBD1 aligns across 9 bases. The sequence derives from a woman in her seventies with COVID-19, enrolled during active disease. The sample taken for sequencing was peripheral blood. For the CDR3, the DNA is TGTGCCAGCAGCCCGCCGTTTACAGGGGGCGCGAACACCTTC. Protein sequence: CASSPPFTGGANTF. Complete variable domain (other parts from reference TRBV5-6 and TRBJ1-2): DAGVTQSPTHLIKTRGQQVTLRCSPKSGHDTVSWYQQALGQGPQFIFQYYEEEERQRGNFPDRFSGHQFPNYSSELNVNALLLGDSALYLCASSPPFTGGANTFGSGTRLTVV.